The clone carrying this T cell receptor beta chain was seen once. Using immunoSEQ multiplex PCR, the repertoire was profiled, and TCRdb retains in-frame clones only, with some absent. Here the sample spans 15,000 to 20,000 clones, about 89% being singletons. V gave up 0 bases and J gave up 3 bases, with 9 bases separating them. This CDR3 has 15 amino acids. CDR1 is SGDLS, CDR2 YYNGEE, per germline. The entry originates in a study of control samples from healthy donors and cancer patients. Sequenced: PBMCs. This clonotype was sampled from a man aged 55 to 70 with head and neck cancer. V is TRBV9 and J is TRBJ1-4; no clear D gene. The CDR3 sequence: CASSVAYTPNEKLFF. The CDR3 nucleotides are TGTGCCAGCAGCGTAGCTTACACCCCTAATGAAAAACTGTTTTTT.